A single sample is the source of the 26 T cell receptor beta chains below, sequenced in a study of regulatory T cells in long-lasting Graves disease. Sample time point: persistent/refractory GD, antithyroid drugs over 5 years with positive TRAb. RNA isolated from PBMCs was used to make the TCR library. Building of the TCR beta libraries involved iRepertoire HTBI primers and Arm-PCR of CDR3 regions. TCRdb redid the calling of the multiplex PCR reads with MiXCR, one entry per CDR3 protein. The sample shows 310,000 or so distinct CDR3 sequences, 22% of them seen only once. Material: peripheral blood mononuclear cells (PBMCs), obtained when the disease was refractory, from a patient treated with antithyroid drugs. Receptors originate from a female donor with Graves disease.

This clonotype was observed a handful of times. The chain joins TRBV6-5 to TRBJ2-7; 8 bases match TRBD1. Germline V CDR1 and CDR2: MNHEY, SVGAGI. The J segment lost 6 bases and the V segment lost 3 bases, leaving 16 bases of the junction unmatched. The CDR3 is 17 amino acids. The CDR3 reads CASSYTTPGGETFEQYF. The CDR3 nucleotides are TGTGCCAGCAGTTATACGACACCAGGGGGCGAAACCTTCGAGCAGTACTTC.

This clonotype has ten or more counts. V usage is TRBV11-2 and J usage is TRBJ1-1; unclear D gene. Germline V CDR1 and CDR2: SGHAT, FQNNGV. V gave up 6 bases and J gave up 7 bases, with 12 bases separating them. The CDR3 contains 12 residues. CDR3: CASRPPDGEAFF. As DNA, the CDR3 is TGTGCCAGCAGGCCGCCAGACGGTGAAGCTTTCTTT.

The sample holds many counts of this clonotype. The chain employs TRBV30 and TRBJ2-5; D unclear. This CDR3 is built from 12 residues. The ends were cut back, 5 bases at V and 1 base at J, with 8 bases in the middle. The germline CDR1 and CDR2 sequences are GTSNPN and SVGIG (reference sequence). The CDR3 sequence: CAWAITQETQYF. The CDR3 coding sequence is TGTGCCTGGGCGATAACCCAAGAGACCCAGTACTTC.

About this clonotype: The junction and the germline gene differ at one end; a read error may be behind it. The chain carries TRBV7-9 and TRBJ2-7; D perhaps matches TRBD1 (6 bases). The CDR3 is made up of 12 amino acids. Germline loops: CDR1 SEHNR, CDR2 FQNEAQ (reference sequence). CDR3 sequence reads: CASSFPGTYPVF. Here the CDR3 DNA reads TGTGCCAGCAGCTTCCCCGGGACATATCCAGTGTTC.

J is TRBJ1-2 and V is TRBV27; D unresolved. Germline V gene lookup returns CDR1 MNHEY and CDR2 SMNVEV (reference sequence). Trimming stripped 5 bases from V and 3 bases from J, with 13 bases between. This CDR3 has 14 amino acids. The CDR3 region is CASSPGPGDYGYTF. The CDR3 DNA follows: TGTGCCAGCAGTCCCGGGCCCGGTGACTATGGCTACACCTTC.

This clonotype was picked up many times. The J gene is TRBJ2-7, the V gene TRBV6-5, with D unresolved. The CDR3 runs 13 residues. The V and J ends lost 0 bases and 6 bases respectively, with 9 bases between them. Germline V gene sequence: CDR1 MNHEY, CDR2 SVGAGI. This CDR3 reads CASSYSSPVEQYF. The CDR3 coding sequence is TGTGCCAGCAGTTACTCTAGTCCCGTCGAGCAGTACTTC.

This clonotype was detected many times. Here the CDR3 reads CSASGQGRLEQYF. For the CDR3, the DNA is TGCAGTGCGTCGGGACAGGGGCGGCTCGAGCAGTACTTC. The gene calls are TRBV20-1 and TRBJ2-7; the match to TRBD1 covers 10 bases. The CDR3 covers 13 residues. V shed 6 bases, J shed 6 bases, and the junction held 8 bases outside the gene matches. CDR1 and CDR2 (germline): DFQATT, SNEGSKA (reference sequence).

This clonotype has a count of ten or more. The chain is built from TRBV13 and TRBJ2-5; D unresolved. CDR3 length: 13 residues. Trimming removed 3 bases at V and 4 bases at J, with 9 bases between. Germline V gene sequence: CDR1 PRHDT, CDR2 FYEKMQ (reference sequence). In DNA, the CDR3 is TGTGCCAGCAGCTTTAGTAGGTTAGAGACCCAGTACTTC. Protein product: CASSFSRLETQYF.

In its sample, this clonotype was seen a few times. CDR3 amino acids: CASSRSGTESGANVLTF. CDR3 coding DNA: TGTGCCAGCAGTCGTTCCGGGACAGAATCTGGGGCCAACGTCCTGACTTTC. This chain uses TRBV7-9 with TRBJ2-6, with 7 positions matching TRBD1. Germline-derived CDR1 and CDR2 are SEHNR and FQNEAQ (reference sequence). The trim removed 6 bases at V and 1 base at J, leaving 9 bases unmatched. The CDR3 loop spans 17 amino acids.

J is TRBJ1-2 and V is TRBV12-3 or TRBV12-4; 8 bases are a match to TRBD1. The CDR3 is made up of 14 amino acids. The trim removed 4 bases at V and 4 bases at J, leaving 5 bases unmatched. CDR3 in amino acids: CASSSGQEIYGYTF. Here the CDR3 DNA reads TGTGCCAGCAGTTCGGGACAGGAGATCTATGGCTACACCTTC.

The chain recombines TRBV12-3 or TRBV12-4 with TRBJ2-1; perhaps TRBD2 as D (5 bases). V was trimmed by 5 bases and J by 4 bases, leaving 24 bases between them. The CDR3 extends over 18 amino acids. The CDR3 spells CASSGSTGTSTSYNEQFF. The CDR3 DNA follows: TGTGCCAGCAGTGGAAGCACGGGAACCTCAACCTCGTACAATGAGCAGTTCTTC.

Many counts were recorded for this clonotype. The chain links TRBV20-1 to TRBJ2-5, with D uncertain. The CDR3 totals 13 residues. Trimming stripped 6 bases from V and 3 bases from J, with 14 bases between. Per germline, CDR1 DFQATT and CDR2 SNEGSKA (reference sequence). The CDR3 DNA is TGCAGTGCCCAGAGGAGTCGAGAAGAGACCCAGTACTTC. Protein product: CSAQRSREETQYF.

This clonotype has ten or more counts. This chain uses TRBV28 with TRBJ1-4, with no clear D. In germline, CDR1 is MDHEN, CDR2 SYDVKM. This CDR3 region has 12 residues. The V end lost 5 bases, the J end lost 6 bases, and 7 bases lay between the germline ends. The CDR3 here is CASSEAYEKLFF. The CDR3 DNA reads as TGTGCCAGCAGTGAGGCTTATGAAAAACTGTTTTTT.

This clonotype was counted many times. V is TRBV29-1 and J is TRBJ2-7; 13 bases align to TRBD2. V lost 6 bases, J lost 2 bases, and 7 bases stayed unmatched. Per germline, CDR1 SQVTM and CDR2 ANQGSEA. This CDR3 comprises 15 residues. The CDR3 loop is CSVDGTSGTTYEQYF. The CDR3 DNA reads TGCAGCGTGGATGGGACTAGCGGGACTACCTACGAGCAGTACTTC.

This clonotype came up a few times. This rearrangement joins TRBV20-1 to TRBJ2-7, with D perhaps TRBD1 (6 bases). Germline CDR1 DFQATT, CDR2 SNEGSKA (reference sequence). Trimming shortened V by 6 bases and J by 3 bases, and 18 bases separated the two germline ends. This CDR3 is built from 14 residues. The chain's CDR3 is CSATSGDLGYEQYF. DNA of the CDR3: TGCAGTGCCACCTCAGGGGACCTCGGCTACGAGCAGTACTTC.

The chain carries TRBV11-2 and TRBJ2-1; 11 bases line up with TRBD2. The CDR3 spans 20 residues. Germline CDR1 reads SGHAT; CDR2 reads FQNNGV. Trimming at V came to 3 bases and at J to 9 bases, leaving 22 bases not matched to a gene. The CDR3 DNA reads TGTGCCAGCAGCTTGCAATCGACTAGCGGGATGACTTATGGATCCATTGAGCAGTTCTTC. This gives the protein CASSLQSTSGMTYGSIEQFF. The complete variable domain, with remaining parts taken from reference TRBV11-2 and TRBJ2-1, reads EAGVAQSPRYKIIEKRQSVAFWCNPISGHATLYWYQQILGQGPKLLIQFQNNGVVDDSQLPKDRFSAERLKGVDSTLKIQPAKLEDSAVYLCASSLQSTSGMTYGSIEQFFGPGTRLTVL.

This clonotype was counted between two and nine times. This chain links TRBV11-2 with TRBJ2-7; D remains ambiguous. V was shortened by 5 bases and J by 1 base, with 24 bases between the two germline ends. Per the germline V gene, CDR1 is SGHAT and CDR2 is FQNNGV. The CDR3 has 18 amino acids. CDR3 region: CASSHPLSLGGRSYEQYF. The CDR3 nucleotides read TGTGCCAGCAGCCACCCCTTGTCCCTCGGCGGTCGATCCTACGAGCAGTACTTC.

Comments on this clonotype: A much larger clone differs from this one at a single base, so this may be a read error. The V and J genes are TRBV5-1 and TRBJ1-4, with a weak D call TRBD1 (5 bases). The V gene's germline CDR1 is SGHRS and CDR2 YFSETQ. This CDR3 is 17 amino acids long. CDR3 loop: CASSLTTASPTNEELFF. The CDR3 DNA reads TGCGCCAGCAGCTTAACGACAGCGTCACCAACTAATGAAGAACTGTTTTTT.

V and J are TRBV7-8 and TRBJ2-1; D perhaps matches TRBD1 (6 bases). The CDR3 extends over 16 amino acids. V lost 1 base and J lost 0, with 10 bases in between. Germline CDR1 SGHVS, CDR2 FQNEAQ. The CDR3 protein is CASSLGRGSSYNEQFF. The CDR3, as DNA: TGTGCCAGCAGCTTAGGAAGGGGGTCCTCCTACAATGAGCAGTTCTTC.

This clonotype has only a few counts. The chain joins TRBV29-1 to TRBJ2-2, with 12 positions matching TRBD2. J lost 7 bases, V lost 1 base, and 4 bases had no gene match. This CDR3 comprises 15 residues. CDR1 and CDR2 from the germline V gene are SQVTM and ANQGSEA. The CDR3 reads CSVEGLAGADGELFF. CDR3 nucleotides: TGCAGCGTTGAAGGACTAGCGGGAGCGGACGGGGAGCTGTTTTTT.

Of note for this clonotype: A junction boundary mismatches the germline segment, possibly from a read error. The chain carries TRBV5-5 and TRBJ1-1; D not certain. This CDR3 is built from 15 residues. CDR1 and CDR2 from the germline V gene are SGHKS and YYEKEE (reference sequence). CDR3 nucleotides: TGCGCCAGCAGCCAGGACTGGATCGTGAACACTGAAGCTTTCTTT. This encodes CASSQDWIVNTEAFF.

In its sample, this clonotype was seen a few times. This rearrangement joins TRBV10-3 to TRBJ1-5, with D unresolved. The length of the CDR3 is 13 residues. From germline, CDR1 is ENHRY and CDR2 SYGVKD. V lost 5 bases, J lost 5 bases, and 10 bases lay in between. CDR3 in DNA: TGTGCCATCAGTCGGGGTTCGGATCAGCCCCAGCATTTT. Its translation is CAISRGSDQPQHF.

The chain is built from TRBV28 and TRBJ2-5, with D uncertain. This CDR3 contains 11 residues. The V gene's germline CDR1 is MDHEN and CDR2 SYDVKM. V was pared by 7 bases and J by 4 bases, with 7 bases between. The CDR3 sequence: CASIKAETQYF. The CDR3 DNA follows: TGTGCCAGCATAAAGGCAGAGACCCAGTACTTC.

The sample holds many counts of this clonotype. V is TRBV28 and J is TRBJ1-2, with TRBD1 matching 9 bases. CDR1 MDHEN and CDR2 SYDVKM come from the germline V gene. The ends lost 10 bases at V and 1 base at J; junction bases unmatched: 10. This CDR3 comprises 15 residues. In nucleotides, the CDR3 is TGTGCCACCCCCCCGGACAGGGGCTTTAACTATGGCTACACCTTC. Translating it yields CATPPDRGFNYGYTF.

This clonotype has only a few counts. The chain joins TRBV7-9 to TRBJ1-2; D call uncertain. From germline, CDR1 is SEHNR and CDR2 FQNEAQ (reference sequence). The V end was cut by 2 bases, the J end by 6 bases, with 13 bases between. The CDR3 is 14 amino acids. The chain's CDR3 is CASSLLSQTDGYTF. The CDR3 DNA reads TGTGCCAGCAGCTTACTTTCCCAGACTGATGGCTACACCTTC.

This clonotype was counted many times. The chain links TRBV28 to TRBJ1-6; maybe TRBD1 (6 bases). V lost 5 bases and J lost 10, with 15 bases in between. The CDR3 has 14 residues. The germline CDR1 and CDR2 sequences are MDHEN and SYDVKM. In DNA, the CDR3 is TGTGCCAGCAGTCTGGAGGACAGCTACTCACCCCTCCACTTT. Translation: CASSLEDSYSPLHF.